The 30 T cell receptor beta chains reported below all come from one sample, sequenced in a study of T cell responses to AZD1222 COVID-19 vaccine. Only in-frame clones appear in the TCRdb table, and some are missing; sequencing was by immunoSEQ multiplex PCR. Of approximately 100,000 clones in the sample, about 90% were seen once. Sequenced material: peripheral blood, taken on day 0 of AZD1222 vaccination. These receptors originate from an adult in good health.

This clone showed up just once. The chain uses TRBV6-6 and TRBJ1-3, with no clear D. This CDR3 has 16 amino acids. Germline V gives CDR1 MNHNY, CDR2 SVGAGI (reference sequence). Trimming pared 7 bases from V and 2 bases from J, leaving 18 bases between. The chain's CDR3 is CASTRVRGEAGNTIYF. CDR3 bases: TGTGCCAGCACCCGGGTTCGGGGAGAGGCTGGAAACACCATATATTTT.

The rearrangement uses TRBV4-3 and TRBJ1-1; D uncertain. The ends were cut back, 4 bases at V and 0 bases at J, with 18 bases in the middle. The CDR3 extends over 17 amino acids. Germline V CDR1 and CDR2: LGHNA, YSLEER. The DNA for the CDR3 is TGCGCCAGCAGCCCCAGCTACCGCACGCCGATGAACACTGAAGCTTTCTTT. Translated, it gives CASSPSYRTPMNTEAFF.

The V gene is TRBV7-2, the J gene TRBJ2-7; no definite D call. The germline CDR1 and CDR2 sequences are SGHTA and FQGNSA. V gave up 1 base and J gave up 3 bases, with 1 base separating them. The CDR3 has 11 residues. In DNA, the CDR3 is TGTGCCAGCAGCTTAGTCTACGAGCAGTACTTC. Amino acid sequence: CASSLVYEQYF.

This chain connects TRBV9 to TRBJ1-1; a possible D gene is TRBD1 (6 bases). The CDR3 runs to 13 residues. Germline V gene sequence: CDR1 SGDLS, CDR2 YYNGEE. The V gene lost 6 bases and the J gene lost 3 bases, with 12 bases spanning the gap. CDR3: CASNYAGDTEAFF. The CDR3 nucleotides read TGTGCCAGCAACTACGCAGGGGACACTGAAGCTTTCTTT. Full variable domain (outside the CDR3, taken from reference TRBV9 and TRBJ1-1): DSGVTQTPKHLITATGQRVTLRCSPRSGDLSVYWYQQSLDQGLQFLIQYYNGEERAKGNILERFSAQQFPDLHSELNLSSLELGDSALYFCASNYAGDTEAFFGQGTRLTVV.

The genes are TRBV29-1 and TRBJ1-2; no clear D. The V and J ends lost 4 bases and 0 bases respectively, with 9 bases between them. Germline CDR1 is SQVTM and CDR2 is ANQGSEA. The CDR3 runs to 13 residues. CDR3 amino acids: CSVGDGANYGYTF. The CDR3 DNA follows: TGCAGCGTTGGCGACGGTGCTAACTATGGCTACACCTTC.

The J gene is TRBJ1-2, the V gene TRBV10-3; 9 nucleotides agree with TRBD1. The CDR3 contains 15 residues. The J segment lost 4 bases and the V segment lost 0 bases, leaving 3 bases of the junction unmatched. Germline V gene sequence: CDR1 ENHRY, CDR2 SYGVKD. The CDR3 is CAISESPTGGYGYTF. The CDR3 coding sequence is TGTGCCATCAGTGAGTCGCCGACAGGGGGCTATGGCTACACCTTC.

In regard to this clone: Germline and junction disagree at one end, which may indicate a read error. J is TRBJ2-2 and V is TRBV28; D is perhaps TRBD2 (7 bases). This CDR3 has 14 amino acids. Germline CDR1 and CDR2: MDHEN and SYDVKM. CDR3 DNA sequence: TGTGCTAGCATGAGGGGGGGGAACACCGGGGAGCTGTTTTTT. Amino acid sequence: CASMRGGNTGELFF.

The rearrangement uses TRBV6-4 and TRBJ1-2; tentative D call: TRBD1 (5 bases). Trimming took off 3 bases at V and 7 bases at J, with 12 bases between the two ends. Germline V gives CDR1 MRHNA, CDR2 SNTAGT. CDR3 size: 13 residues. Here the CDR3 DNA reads TGTGCCAGCAGTGAGGACGGGGCCGGTGGCTACACCTTC. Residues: CASSEDGAGGYTF.

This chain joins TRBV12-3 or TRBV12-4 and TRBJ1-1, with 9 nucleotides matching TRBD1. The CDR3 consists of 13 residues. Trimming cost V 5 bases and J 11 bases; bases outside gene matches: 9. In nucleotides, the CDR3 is TGTGCCAGCAGTCTTACAGGGGGCGGAAGTGCTTTCTTT. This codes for CASSLTGGGSAFF.

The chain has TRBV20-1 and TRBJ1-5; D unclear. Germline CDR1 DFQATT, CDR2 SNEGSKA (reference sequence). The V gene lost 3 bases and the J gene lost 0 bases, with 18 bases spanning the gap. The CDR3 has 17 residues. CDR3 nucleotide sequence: TGCAGTGCTAGTCCAGTACGGAGAAATTATAGCAATCAGCCCCAGCATTTT. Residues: CSASPVRRNYSNQPQHF.

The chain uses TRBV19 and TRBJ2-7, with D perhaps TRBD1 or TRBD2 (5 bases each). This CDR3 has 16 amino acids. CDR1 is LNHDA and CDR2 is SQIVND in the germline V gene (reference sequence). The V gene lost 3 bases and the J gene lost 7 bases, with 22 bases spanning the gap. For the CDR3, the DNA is TGTGCCAGTAGTATCTCTGTCGGGACGGCCCCTAGGGAGCAGTACTTC. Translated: CASSISVGTAPREQYF.

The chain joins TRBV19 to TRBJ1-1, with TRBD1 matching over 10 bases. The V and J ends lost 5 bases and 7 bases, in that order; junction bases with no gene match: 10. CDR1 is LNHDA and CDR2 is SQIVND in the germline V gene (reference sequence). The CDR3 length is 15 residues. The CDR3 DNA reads TGTGCCAGTAGTTTAAGGACAGGGGGAATTAATGAAGCTTTCTTT. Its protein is CASSLRTGGINEAFF.

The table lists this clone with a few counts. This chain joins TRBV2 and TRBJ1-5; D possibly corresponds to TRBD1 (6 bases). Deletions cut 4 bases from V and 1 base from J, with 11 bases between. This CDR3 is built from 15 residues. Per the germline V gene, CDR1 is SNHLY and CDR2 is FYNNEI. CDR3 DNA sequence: TGTGCCAGCAGTGCCTACAGGGCCAGCAATCAGCCCCAGCATTTT. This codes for CASSAYRASNQPQHF.

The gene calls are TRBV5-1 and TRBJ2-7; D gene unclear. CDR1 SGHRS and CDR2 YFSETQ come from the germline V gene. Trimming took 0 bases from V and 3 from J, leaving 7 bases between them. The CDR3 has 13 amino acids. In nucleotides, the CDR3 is TGCGCCAGCAGCTTGGGGCAGATCTACGAGCAGTACTTC. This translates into CASSLGQIYEQYF. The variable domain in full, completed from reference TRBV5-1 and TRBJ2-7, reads KAGVTQTPRYLIKTRGQQVTLSCSPISGHRSVSWYQQTPGQGLQFLFEYFSETQRNKGNFPGRFSGRQFSNSRSEMNVSTLELGDSALYLCASSLGQIYEQYFGPGTRLTVT.

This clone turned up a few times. The DNA for the CDR3 is TGCAGCGTCTTCCAGGGGAATGGCTACACCTTC. This sequence encodes CSVFQGNGYTF. This rearrangement joins TRBV29-1 to TRBJ1-2; D is possibly TRBD1 (6 bases). V lost 6 bases, J lost 6 bases, and 11 bases lay in between. The CDR3 is 11 residues long. Germline lookup yields CDR1 SQVTM and CDR2 ANQGSEA.

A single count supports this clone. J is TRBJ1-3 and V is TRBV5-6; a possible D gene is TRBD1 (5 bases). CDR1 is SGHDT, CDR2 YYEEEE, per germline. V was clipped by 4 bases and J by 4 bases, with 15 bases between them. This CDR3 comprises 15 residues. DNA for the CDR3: TGTGCCAGCAGCCCCTCAGCAGGGCGCGGAAACACCATATATTTT. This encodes CASSPSAGRGNTIYF. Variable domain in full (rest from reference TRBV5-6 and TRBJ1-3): DAGVTQSPTHLIKTRGQQVTLRCSPKSGHDTVSWYQQALGQGPQFIFQYYEEEERQRGNFPDRFSGHQFPNYSSELNVNALLLGDSALYLCASSPSAGRGNTIYFGEGSWLTVV.

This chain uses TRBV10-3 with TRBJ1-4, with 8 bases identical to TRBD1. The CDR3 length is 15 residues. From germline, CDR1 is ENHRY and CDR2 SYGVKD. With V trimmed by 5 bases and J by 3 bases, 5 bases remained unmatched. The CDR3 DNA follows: TGTGCCATCAGTTGGGGCAGGGGGCCTAATGAAAAACTGTTTTTT. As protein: CAISWGRGPNEKLFF.

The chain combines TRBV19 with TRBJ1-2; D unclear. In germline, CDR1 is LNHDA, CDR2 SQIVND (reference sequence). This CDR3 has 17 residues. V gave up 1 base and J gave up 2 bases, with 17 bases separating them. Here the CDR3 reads CASSIVSGGAKNYGYTF. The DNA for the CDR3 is TGTGCCAGTAGTATAGTCAGCGGCGGAGCAAAAAACTATGGCTACACCTTC.

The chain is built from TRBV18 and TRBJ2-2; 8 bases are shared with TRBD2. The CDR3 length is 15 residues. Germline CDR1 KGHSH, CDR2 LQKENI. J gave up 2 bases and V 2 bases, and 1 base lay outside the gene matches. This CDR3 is CASSPGLANTGELFF. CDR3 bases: TGTGCCAGCTCACCAGGACTAGCTAACACCGGGGAGCTGTTTTTT. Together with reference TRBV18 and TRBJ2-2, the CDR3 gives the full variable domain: NAGVMQNPRHLVRRRGQEARLRCSPMKGHSHVYWYRQLPEEGLKFMVYLQKENIIDESGMPKERFSAEFPKEGPSILRIQQVVRGDSAAYFCASSPGLANTGELFFGEGSRLTVL.

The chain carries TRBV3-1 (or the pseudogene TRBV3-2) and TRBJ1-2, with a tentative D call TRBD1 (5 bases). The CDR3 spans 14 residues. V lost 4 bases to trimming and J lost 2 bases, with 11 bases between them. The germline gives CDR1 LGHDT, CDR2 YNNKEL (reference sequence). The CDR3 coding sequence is TGTGCCAGCAGCCCCCGGAGGGGAAACTATGGCTACACCTTC. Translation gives CASSPRRGNYGYTF.

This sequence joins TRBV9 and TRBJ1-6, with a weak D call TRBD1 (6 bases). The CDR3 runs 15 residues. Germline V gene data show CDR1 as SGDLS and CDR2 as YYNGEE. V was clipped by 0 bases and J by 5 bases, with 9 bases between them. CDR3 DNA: TGTGCCAGCAGCGTAGCGGGACAAGATAATTCACCCCTCCACTTT. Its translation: CASSVAGQDNSPLHF.

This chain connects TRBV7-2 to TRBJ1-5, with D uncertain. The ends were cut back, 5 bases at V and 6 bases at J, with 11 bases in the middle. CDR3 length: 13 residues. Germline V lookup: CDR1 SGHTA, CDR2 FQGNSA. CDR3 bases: TGTGCCAGCAGCCGTAATGGGATTCAGCCCCAGCATTTT. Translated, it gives CASSRNGIQPQHF.

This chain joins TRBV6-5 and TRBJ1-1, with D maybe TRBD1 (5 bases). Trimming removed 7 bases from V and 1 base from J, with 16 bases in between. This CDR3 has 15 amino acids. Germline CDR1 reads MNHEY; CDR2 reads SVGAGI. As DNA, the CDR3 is TGTGCCAGCACCGAGGTCGGCAGGGCGAACACTGAAGCTTTCTTT. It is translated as CASTEVGRANTEAFF.

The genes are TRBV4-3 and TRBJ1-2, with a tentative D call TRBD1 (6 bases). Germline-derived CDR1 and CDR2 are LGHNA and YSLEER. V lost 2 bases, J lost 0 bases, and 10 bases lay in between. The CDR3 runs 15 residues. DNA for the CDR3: TGCGCCAGCAGCCAATTGACAGGAGCTAACTATGGCTACACCTTC. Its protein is CASSQLTGANYGYTF.

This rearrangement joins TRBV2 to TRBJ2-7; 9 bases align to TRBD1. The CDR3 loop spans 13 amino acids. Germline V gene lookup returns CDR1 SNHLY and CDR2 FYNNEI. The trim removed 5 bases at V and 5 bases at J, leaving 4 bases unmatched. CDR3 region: CASSRDREDEQYF. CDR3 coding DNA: TGTGCCAGCAGTCGGGACAGGGAGGACGAGCAGTACTTC.

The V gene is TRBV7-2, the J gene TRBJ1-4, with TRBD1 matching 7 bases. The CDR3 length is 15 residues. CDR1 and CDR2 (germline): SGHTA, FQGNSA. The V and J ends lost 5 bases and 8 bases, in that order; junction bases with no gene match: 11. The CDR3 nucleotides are TGTGCCAGCAGCCACAAGCAGGGGGGAGGGGAAAAACTGTTTTTT. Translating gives CASSHKQGGGEKLFF. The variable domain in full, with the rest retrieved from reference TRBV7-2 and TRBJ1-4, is GAGVSQSPSNKVTEKGKDVELRCDPISGHTALYWYRQSLGQGLEFLIYFQGNSAPDKSGLPSDRFSAERTGGSVSTLTIQRTQQEDSAVYLCASSHKQGGGEKLFFGSGTQLSVL.

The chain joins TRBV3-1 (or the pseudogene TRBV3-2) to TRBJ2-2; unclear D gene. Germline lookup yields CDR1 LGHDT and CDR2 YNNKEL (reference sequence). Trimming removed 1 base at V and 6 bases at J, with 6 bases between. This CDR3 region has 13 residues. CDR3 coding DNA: TGTGCCAGCAGCCAAGTTAGGGCCGGGGAGCTGTTTTTT. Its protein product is CASSQVRAGELFF.

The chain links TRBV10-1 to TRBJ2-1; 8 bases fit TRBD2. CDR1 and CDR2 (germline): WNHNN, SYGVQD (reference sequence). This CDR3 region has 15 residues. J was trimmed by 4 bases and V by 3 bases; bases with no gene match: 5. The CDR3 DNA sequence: TGCGCCAGCAGTGATACTAGCGGAGGGTACAATGAGCAGTTCTTC. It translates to CASSDTSGGYNEQFF.

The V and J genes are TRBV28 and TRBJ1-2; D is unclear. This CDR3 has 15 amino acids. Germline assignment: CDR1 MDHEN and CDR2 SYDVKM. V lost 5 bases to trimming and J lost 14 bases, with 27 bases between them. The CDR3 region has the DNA TGTGCCAGCAGTCCCCATCAGGCTATTGCGCAATTTGAAACCTTC. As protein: CASSPHQAIAQFETF.

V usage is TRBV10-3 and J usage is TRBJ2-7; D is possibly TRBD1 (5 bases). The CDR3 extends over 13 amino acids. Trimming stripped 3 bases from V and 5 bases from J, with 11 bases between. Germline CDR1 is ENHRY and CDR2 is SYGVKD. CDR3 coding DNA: TGTGCCATCAGTGATGGAGCCAGGGACGAGCAGTACTTC. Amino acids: CAISDGARDEQYF.